One sample yielded the 27 T cell receptor beta chains listed below, sequenced in a study of T cells in Graves' hyperthyroidism and ophthalmopathy. RNA transcripts yielded amplified TCR beta CDR3 regions. HTBI primers were the set used in a first-round RT-PCR of the TCR CDR3. TCRdb re-called the multiplex PCR reads through MiXCR, storing one row per CDR3 protein. The repertoire holds over 90,000 distinct CDR3 sequences, with around 50% as singletons. Source material: blood. Every receptor here comes from a man aged 40-49 years with Graves' hyperthyroidism.

This clonotype was picked up many times. V usage is TRBV6-6 and J usage is TRBJ2-7, with D hard to call. The CDR3 covers 14 residues. V was clipped by 5 bases and J by 7 bases, with 18 bases between them. CDR1 and CDR2 (germline): MNHNY, SVGAGI (reference sequence). Written as DNA, the CDR3 is TGTGCCAGCAGTCCCCGGACGGTCACGCGGGAGCAGTACTTC. Translating gives CASSPRTVTREQYF.

For the CDR3, the DNA is TGTGCCAGCAGTACGGGACAGGGTGGTAATTCACCCCTCCACTTT. Translation: CASSTGQGGNSPLHF. The J gene is TRBJ1-6, the V gene TRBV2, with 9 bases identical to TRBD1. The CDR3 contains 15 residues. Germline loops: CDR1 SNHLY, CDR2 FYNNEI. V gave up 5 bases and J gave up 6 bases; unmatched junction bases: 5.

As to this clonotype: A junction boundary mismatches the germline segment, possibly from a read error. The V gene is TRBV24-1, the J gene TRBJ2-3; D is uncertain. The CDR3 length is 16 residues. Germline V CDR1 and CDR2: KGHDR, SFDVKD. CDR3 nucleotides: TGTGCCAGCAGTGTACTGACAAGGGAAGGCACAGATACGCAGTATTTT. Its translation: CASSVLTREGTDTQYF.

The chain has TRBV25-1 and TRBJ1-1, with a weak D call TRBD1 (6 bases). CDR1 and CDR2 from the germline V gene are MGHDK and SYGVNS. Trimming removed 5 bases at V and 4 bases at J, with 14 bases between. There are 14 residues in the CDR3. Here the CDR3 DNA reads TGTGCCAGCAGTCCTCGACAGGCAGGCACTGAAGCTTTCTTT. Translation: CASSPRQAGTEAFF.

The rearrangement uses TRBV10-3 and TRBJ1-2; 7 bases line up with TRBD1. From germline, CDR1 is ENHRY and CDR2 SYGVKD. The ends lost 11 bases at V and 5 bases at J; junction bases unmatched: 11. The CDR3 length is 13 residues. The CDR3 loop is CAWRGDSSYGYTF. In DNA, the CDR3 is TGTGCCTGGAGAGGGGACAGCAGTTATGGCTACACCTTC.

The table lists this clonotype with a few counts. J is TRBJ1-2 and V is TRBV27; TRBD1 might be the D (6 bases). Germline CDR1 reads MNHEY; CDR2 reads SMNVEV (reference sequence). This CDR3 contains 14 residues. The V end was cut by 2 bases, the J end by 5 bases, with 12 bases between. CDR3: CASSLQGIGYGYTF. CDR3 in DNA: TGTGCCAGCAGTTTACAGGGGATCGGGTATGGCTACACCTTC.

A word on this clonotype: A much larger clonotype is one base distant, so this may be a read error. Without the conserved terminal phenylalanine or tryptophan, this CDR3 likely stems from a read error. The CDR3 reads CASSTGGLPYGYTL. In DNA, the CDR3 is TGTGCCAGCAGCACGGGGGGCCTTCCCTATGGCTACACCCTC. This sequence joins TRBV6-1 and TRBJ1-2, with D possibly matching TRBD1 (6 bases). CDR3 length equals 14 residues. Trimming removed 6 bases at V and 4 bases at J, with 15 bases between. CDR1 and CDR2 from the germline V gene are MNHNS and SASEGT.

V is TRBV10-3 and J is TRBJ2-7; 11 bases are a match to TRBD1. Losses at the gene ends were 0 bases for V and 6 bases for J; bases not matched to a gene: 7. Germline CDR1 and CDR2: ENHRY and SYGVKD. The CDR3 totals 16 residues. CDR3 sequence: CAISESRTGGAGEQYF. CDR3 nucleotides: TGTGCCATCAGTGAGTCTAGGACAGGGGGCGCCGGCGAGCAGTACTTC.

Ten or more counts support this clonotype. The genes are TRBV7-3 and TRBJ2-1, with no clear D. Trimming pared 1 base from V and 9 bases from J, leaving 13 bases between. The CDR3 runs 14 residues. The germline V gene has CDR1 SGHTA and CDR2 FQGTGA. Written as DNA, the CDR3 is TGTGCCAGCAGCTTAAACCACGGGTTCGGTGAGCAGTTCTTC. Its protein product is CASSLNHGFGEQFF.

This clonotype was seen many times. This chain uses TRBV6-6 with TRBJ1-2, with a tentative D call TRBD1 (5 bases). The CDR3 contains 12 residues. Germline-derived CDR1 and CDR2 are MNHNY and SVGAGI (reference sequence). V gave up 11 bases and J gave up 6 bases, with 16 bases separating them. The CDR3 bases are TGTGCCTCTTCGGACGGGGGGGATGGCTACACCTTC. This translates into CASSDGGDGYTF.

In its sample, this clonotype was seen once. A much larger clone differs from this one at a single base, so this may be a read error. The rearrangement uses TRBV7-8 and TRBJ2-3; the D gene could be TRBD1 or TRBD2 (6 bases each). This CDR3 region has 15 residues. V gave up 6 bases and J gave up 0 bases, with 13 bases separating them. Germline V gene sequence: CDR1 SGHVS, CDR2 FQNEAQ. Here the CDR3 reads CASSWRGCSTDTQYF. CDR3 nucleotides: TGTGCCAGCAGTTGGAGGGGGTGCAGCACAGATACGCAGTATTTT.

The table lists this clonotype with a few counts. This chain uses TRBV11-3 with TRBJ2-2, with TRBD1 matching 8 bases. The CDR3 has 14 amino acids. The ends lost 5 bases at V and 6 bases at J; junction bases unmatched: 5. CDR1 and CDR2 from the germline V gene are SGHNT and YENEEA. CDR3 bases: TGTGCCAGCAGCCCTCAGGGGGCCGCCGGGGAGCTGTTTTTT. It specifies CASSPQGAAGELFF.

The chain joins TRBV6-2 or TRBV6-3 to TRBJ1-2; 10 nucleotides match TRBD1. CDR1 MNHEY and CDR2 SVGEGT come from the germline V gene. V lost 2 bases and J lost 0; bases outside the gene matches: 3. The CDR3 is 16 residues long. As DNA, the CDR3 is TGTGCCAGCAGTTACCCCGGACAGGGGGCTAACTATGGCTACACCTTC. Translated: CASSYPGQGANYGYTF.

The table lists this clonotype with many counts. The V and J genes are TRBV24-1 and TRBJ2-1, with a tentative D call TRBD1 (8 bases). Germline V CDR1 and CDR2: KGHDR, SFDVKD. The V end was cut by 2 bases, the J end by 8 bases, with 12 bases between. There are 14 residues in the CDR3. CDR3 sequence reads: CATSDWTGRDEQFF. DNA of the CDR3: TGTGCCACCAGTGATTGGACAGGGAGGGATGAGCAGTTCTTC.

V usage is TRBV7-9 and J usage is TRBJ2-3; a possible D gene is TRBD1 (5 bases). V was cut by 4 bases and J by 1 base, with 12 bases left in between. CDR1 SEHNR and CDR2 FQNEAQ come from the germline V gene (reference sequence). The CDR3 has 15 residues. DNA of the CDR3: TGTGCCAGCAGCTCCCGGGCAGGGCGCACAGATACGCAGTATTTT. Translating it yields CASSSRAGRTDTQYF.

This clonotype was counted between two and nine times. V gene TRBV3-1 combines with J gene TRBJ2-7; D is possibly TRBD2 (7 bases). V dropped 0 bases and J dropped 3 bases, with 15 bases sitting between them. Germline assignment: CDR1 LGHDT and CDR2 YNNKEL (reference sequence). The CDR3 sequence is 16 residues long. The CDR3, as DNA: TGTGCCAGCAGCCAAGATCTCCGGGGGGCCAACTACGAGCAGTACTTC. Translated, it gives CASSQDLRGANYEQYF.

V gene TRBV2 combines with J gene TRBJ2-3; D unresolved. The V end was cut by 7 bases, the J end by 1 base, with 12 bases between. CDR1 and CDR2 from the germline V gene are SNHLY and FYNNEI. The CDR3 covers 14 residues. CDR3 in DNA: TGTGCCAGCACCGTTGGGCTGGGCACAGATACGCAGTATTTT. This encodes CASTVGLGTDTQYF.

This clonotype was detected ten times or more. The chain couples TRBV5-6 to TRBJ2-1, with no clear D. This CDR3 contains 14 residues. Germline CDR1 and CDR2: SGHDT and YYEEEE. The germline V and J ends were trimmed by 5 bases and 0 bases, with 9 bases remaining between them. The CDR3 loop is CASRFGRSYNEQFF. The CDR3 nucleotides read TGTGCCAGCAGATTTGGTCGCTCCTACAATGAGCAGTTCTTC.

The chain has TRBV10-3 and TRBJ1-2, with D unresolved. V dropped 6 bases and J dropped 2 bases, with 4 bases sitting between them. CDR1 is ENHRY and CDR2 is SYGVKD in the germline V gene. There are 11 residues in the CDR3. Written as DNA, the CDR3 is TGTGCCATCAGGGGGAACTATGGCTACACCTTC. Translated, it gives CAIRGNYGYTF.

This clonotype showed up many times. This chain joins TRBV20-1 and TRBJ2-7; 11 bases are a match to TRBD1. J lost 3 bases, V lost 6 bases, and 4 bases had no gene match. Germline loops: CDR1 DFQATT, CDR2 SNEGSKA (reference sequence). The CDR3 is 13 amino acids. CDR3 sequence (DNA): TGCAGTGCACGGGGACAGGGGGTCTACGAGCAGTACTTC. Residues: CSARGQGVYEQYF.

This clonotype was detected ten times or more. The rearrangement links TRBV11-2 to TRBJ1-2; D not certain. The CDR3 spans 13 residues. V was pared by 4 bases and J by 4 bases, with 10 bases between. CDR1 is SGHAT, CDR2 FQNNGV, per germline. This CDR3 reads CASSSWFSYGYTF. CDR3 coding DNA: TGTGCCAGCAGCTCTTGGTTTAGCTATGGCTACACCTTC.

The rearrangement uses TRBV10-3 and TRBJ1-2, with D perhaps matching TRBD1 (6 bases). CDR3 length: 13 residues. Trimming cost V 6 bases and J 2 bases, with 10 bases left between them. Germline-derived CDR1 and CDR2 are ENHRY and SYGVKD. The CDR3 protein is CAIRRDINYGYTF. In DNA, the CDR3 is TGTGCCATCAGGCGGGACATCAACTATGGCTACACCTTC.

The table lists this clonotype with a few counts. V gene TRBV28 combines with J gene TRBJ1-4; 8 nucleotides match TRBD1. Per germline, CDR1 MDHEN and CDR2 SYDVKM. Trimming took 4 bases from V and 14 from J; bases not matched to a gene: 15. This CDR3 has 15 residues. The CDR3 nucleotides are TGTGCCAGCAGTTCACCCCCGGGACAGGTCATACGGCTGTTTTTT. Encoded protein: CASSSPPGQVIRLFF.

About this clonotype itself: With a much larger clone just one base away, this may be a read error. V usage is TRBV5-1 and J usage is TRBJ1-1, with D hard to call. The CDR3 consists of 14 residues. Germline V lookup: CDR1 SGHRS, CDR2 YFSETQ. V gave up 1 base and J gave up 4 bases, with 11 bases separating them. CDR3 sequence reads: CASSLTSSGTEAFF. CDR3 coding DNA: TGCGCCAGCAGCTTGACCTCTTCGGGCACTGAAGCTTTCTTT.

This clonotype was observed many times. This chain joins TRBV7-3 and TRBJ2-1; D uncertain. The CDR3 has 15 residues. Trimming removed 1 base at V and 0 bases at J, with 7 bases between. The germline gives CDR1 SGHTA, CDR2 FQGTGA. CDR3 amino acids: CASSLRGRSYNEQFF. The CDR3 bases are TGTGCCAGCAGCTTAAGGGGTCGCTCCTACAATGAGCAGTTCTTC.

The chain joins TRBV2 to TRBJ2-7; 11 nucleotides match TRBD1. The CDR3 covers 15 residues. Germline lookup yields CDR1 SNHLY and CDR2 FYNNEI. The trim removed 3 bases at V and 3 bases at J, leaving 4 bases unmatched. CDR3 region: CASSEADRGLYEQYF. The CDR3 region has the DNA TGTGCCAGCAGTGAGGCGGACAGGGGGCTCTACGAGCAGTACTTC.

The chain is built from TRBV10-3 and TRBJ1-1; D may be TRBD1 (5 bases). The germline V gene encodes CDR1 ENHRY and CDR2 SYGVKD. The CDR3 has 13 residues. V was cut by 4 bases and J by 9 bases, with 15 bases left in between. The CDR3 loop reads CAISVMGPEKAFF. The CDR3 DNA reads as TGTGCCATCAGTGTAATGGGGCCCGAGAAAGCTTTCTTT.